The 15 T cell receptor beta chains below were found in one sample sequenced in a study of cytomegalovirus exposure and HLA in healthy donors. 60 Vbeta and 13 Jbeta primers were used in PCR. Produced via immunoSEQ multiplex PCR; TCRdb's table is partial and in-frame only. The sample contains approximately 190,000 clones, 82% of which appear only once. Sequences were obtained from PBMCs. The receptors originated from a woman aged 18 to 35 in good health and CMV-seronegative.

This rearrangement joins TRBV18 to TRBJ2-7; 13 nucleotides match TRBD2. This CDR3 region has 17 residues. With 0 bases clipped from V and 3 bases from J, the junction kept 5 bases outside the gene matches. Germline lookup yields CDR1 KGHSH and CDR2 LQKENI. The CDR3: CASSPPGLAGTNYEQYF. The CDR3 DNA reads TGTGCCAGCTCACCACCGGGACTAGCGGGGACGAACTACGAGCAGTACTTC.

The V gene is TRBV28, the J gene TRBJ1-2; D unclear. Germline V gene sequence: CDR1 MDHEN, CDR2 SYDVKM. The CDR3 extends over 11 amino acids. Trimming left V 2 bases short and J 8 bases short, with 6 bases between. The DNA of the CDR3 is TGTGCCAGCAGTTTACGCGGGGGCTACACCTTC. Its protein is CASSLRGGYTF.

The J gene is TRBJ1-2, the V gene TRBV25-1; no definite D call. Trimming left V 5 bases short and J 6 bases short, with 10 bases between. The CDR3 sequence is 12 residues long. In germline, CDR1 is MGHDK, CDR2 SYGVNS. This CDR3 reads CASSTVGDGYTF. The CDR3 DNA reads as TGTGCCAGCAGTACCGTGGGCGATGGCTACACCTTC.

V is TRBV4-1 and J is TRBJ2-3; no definite D call. V lost 3 bases and J lost 4, with 11 bases in between. There are 14 residues in the CDR3. Germline CDR1 and CDR2: MGHRA and YSYEKL. The CDR3 DNA sequence: TGCGCCAGCAGCCATAAGGCGGCGGCAGATACGCAGTATTTT. As protein: CASSHKAAADTQYF.

This clone was detected only once. The V and J genes are TRBV15 and TRBJ1-6; D is unclear. The germline CDR1 and CDR2 sequences are LNHNV and YYDKDF (reference sequence). This CDR3 is 15 amino acids long. V gave up 0 bases and J gave up 8 bases, with 11 bases separating them. The CDR3 bases are TGTGCCACCAGCAGAGAAAACTTACGGGATTCACCCCTCCACTTT. The encoded protein is CATSRENLRDSPLHF. The entire variable domain, with the rest obtained from reference TRBV15 and TRBJ1-6, is as follows: DAMVIQNPRYQVTQFGKPVTLSCSQTLNHNVMYWYQQKSSQAPKLLFHYYDKDFNNEADTPDNFQSRRPNTSFCFLDIRSPGLGDTAMYLCATSRENLRDSPLHFGNGTRLTVT.

The chain carries TRBV30 and TRBJ2-7, with 13 nucleotides matching TRBD2. This CDR3 has 17 residues. Germline V gene lookup returns CDR1 GTSNPN and CDR2 SVGIG (reference sequence). With V trimmed by 4 bases and J by 0 bases, 9 bases remained unmatched. The CDR3 bases are TGTGCCTGGAAATTAGGGACTAGCGGGATCGCCTCCTACGAGCAGTACTTC. Amino acids: CAWKLGTSGIASYEQYF.

The chain recombines TRBV6-5 with TRBJ1-5; a possible D gene is TRBD1 (5 bases). Between the trimmed V and J ends, which lost 5 bases and 7 bases, there was a span of 12 bases. This CDR3 contains 13 residues. Germline-derived CDR1 and CDR2 are MNHEY and SVGAGI. The DNA for the CDR3 is TGTGCCAGCAGTCAGGGTAGAGAACAGCCCCAGCATTTT. Translation: CASSQGREQPQHF.

This chain connects TRBV6-1 to TRBJ1-1; no clear D. The CDR3 covers 11 residues. Trimming took 5 bases from V and 3 from J, leaving 4 bases between them. Germline V CDR1 and CDR2: MNHNS, SASEGT. The CDR3 is CASSRDTEAFF. CDR3 bases: TGTGCCAGCAGTCGGGACACTGAAGCTTTCTTT.

The V gene is TRBV25-1, the J gene TRBJ2-6; D uncertain. V was trimmed by 3 bases and J by 10 bases, leaving 16 bases between them. The CDR3 consists of 15 residues. Germline assignment: CDR1 MGHDK and CDR2 SYGVNS. Written as DNA, the CDR3 is TGTGCCAGCAGTGACCCACTTAGAGGAGCTAACGTCCTGACTTTC. This codes for CASSDPLRGANVLTF. Based on the CDR3 plus reference TRBV25-1 and TRBJ2-6, the full variable domain is EADIYQTPRYLVIGTGKKITLECSQTMGHDKMYWYQQDPGMELHLIHYSYGVNSTEKGDLSSESTVSRIRTEHFPLTLESARPSHTSQYLCASSDPLRGANVLTFGAGSRLTVL.

V gene TRBV7-9 combines with J gene TRBJ2-5, with D unresolved. Trimming cost V 3 bases and J 1 base, with 6 bases left between them. The CDR3 length is 13 residues. Germline V gives CDR1 SEHNR, CDR2 FQNEAQ (reference sequence). The CDR3 sequence: CASSFGSQETQYF. The CDR3 DNA reads as TGTGCCAGCAGCTTTGGCAGCCAAGAGACCCAGTACTTC.

This clone was observed a handful of times. The J gene is TRBJ1-2, the V gene TRBV27; D gene unclear. Between the trimmed V and J ends, which lost 3 bases and 5 bases, there was a span of 13 bases. The CDR3 totals 14 residues. Germline CDR1 is MNHEY and CDR2 is SMNVEV (reference sequence). This CDR3 is CASSLGTLGYGYTF. CDR3 sequence (DNA): TGTGCCAGCAGTTTGGGCACCCTCGGATATGGCTACACCTTC.

J is TRBJ2-1 and V is TRBV5-1; 12 nucleotides match TRBD2. The V segment lost 2 bases and the J segment 5 bases; nucleotides outside the gene matches: 5. CDR1 and CDR2 (germline): SGHRS, YFSETQ. CDR3 length: 16 residues. Written as DNA, the CDR3 is TGCGCCAGCAGCTTAACTAGCGGGGGGCCCAACAATGAGCAGTTCTTC. The encoded protein is CASSLTSGGPNNEQFF.

The chain is built from TRBV28 and TRBJ1-1; 7 bases map to TRBD1. Germline CDR1 MDHEN, CDR2 SYDVKM. After removal of 3 bases from V and 10 bases from J, the junction contained 2 bases not matched to a gene. This CDR3 comprises 11 residues. CDR3: CASSFSGGAFF. The DNA of the CDR3 is TGTGCCAGCAGTTTTTCAGGGGGAGCTTTCTTT.

The genes are TRBV27 and TRBJ1-2; no reliable D call. Germline V gene lookup returns CDR1 MNHEY and CDR2 SMNVEV (reference sequence). The germline V and J ends were trimmed by 1 base and 0 bases, with 9 bases remaining between them. CDR3 length equals 15 residues. The CDR3 sequence is CASSLWGATNYGYTF. The DNA of the CDR3 is TGTGCCAGCAGTTTATGGGGAGCAACTAACTATGGCTACACCTTC.

J is TRBJ2-2 and V is TRBV5-4, with 7 bases identical to TRBD1. V was clipped by 0 bases and J by 3 bases; unmatched bases: 8. CDR1 and CDR2 (germline): SGHNT, YYREEE (reference sequence). The CDR3 totals 17 residues. CDR3 residues: CASSLDFSQGDTGELFF. CDR3 bases: TGTGCCAGCAGCTTGGATTTTAGTCAGGGGGACACCGGGGAGCTGTTTTTT.